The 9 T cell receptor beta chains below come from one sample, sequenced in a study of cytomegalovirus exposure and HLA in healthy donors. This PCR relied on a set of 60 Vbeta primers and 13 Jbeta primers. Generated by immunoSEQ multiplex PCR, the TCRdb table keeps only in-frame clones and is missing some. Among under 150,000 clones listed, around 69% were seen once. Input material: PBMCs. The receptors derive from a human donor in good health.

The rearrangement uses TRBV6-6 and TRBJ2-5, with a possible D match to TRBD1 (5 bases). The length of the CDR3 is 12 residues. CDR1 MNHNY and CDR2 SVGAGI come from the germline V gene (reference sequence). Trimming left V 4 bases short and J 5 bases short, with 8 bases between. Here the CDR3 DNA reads TGTGCCAGCAGTTCCTACAGGGAGACCCAGTACTTC. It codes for CASSSYRETQYF.

In nucleotides, the CDR3 is TGTGCCTGCTTGGGGAGGGGGGCAGGGAGGGAGACCCAGTACTTC. This codes for CACLGRGAGRETQYF. The chain uses TRBV30 and TRBJ2-5; D perhaps matches TRBD2 (7 bases). V lost 6 bases to trimming and J lost 5 bases, with 22 bases between them. Germline values: CDR1 GTSNPN, CDR2 SVGIG (reference sequence). The CDR3 extends over 15 amino acids. Filled out from reference TRBV30 and TRBJ2-5, the complete variable domain reads SQTIHQWPATLVQPVGSPLSLECTVEGTSNPNLYWYRQAAGRGLQLLFYSVGIGQISSEVPQNLSASRPQDRQFILSSKKLLLSDSGFYLCACLGRGAGRETQYFGPGTRLLVL.

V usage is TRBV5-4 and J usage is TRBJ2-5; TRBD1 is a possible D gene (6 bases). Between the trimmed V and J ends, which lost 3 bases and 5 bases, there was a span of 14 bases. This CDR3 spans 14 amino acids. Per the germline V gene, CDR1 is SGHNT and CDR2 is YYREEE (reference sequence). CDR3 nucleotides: TGTGCCAGCAGCTCTCCAGGGGCTATCGAGACCCAGTACTTC. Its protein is CASSSPGAIETQYF.

DNA for the CDR3: TGTGCCAGCAGCTCGATCCTAAAGATCTATGGCTACACCTTC. Its translation: CASSSILKIYGYTF. The genes are TRBV5-6 and TRBJ1-2, with D unresolved. The V gene lost 3 bases and the J gene lost 4 bases, with 13 bases spanning the gap. Germline V lookup: CDR1 SGHDT, CDR2 YYEEEE. This CDR3 is 14 amino acids long.

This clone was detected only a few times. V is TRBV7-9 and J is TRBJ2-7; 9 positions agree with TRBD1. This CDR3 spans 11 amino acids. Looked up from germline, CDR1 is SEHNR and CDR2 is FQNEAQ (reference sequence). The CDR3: CASSLDGQGSV. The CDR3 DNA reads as TGTGCCAGCAGCTTAGATGGACAGGGGTCGGTC.

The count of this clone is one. The CDR3 loop is CAWSPGTAASNEQFF. DNA of the CDR3: TGTGCCTGGAGTCCCGGGACAGCCGCCTCAAATGAGCAGTTCTTC. The chain employs TRBV30 and TRBJ2-1; 7 bases match TRBD1. This CDR3 is 15 amino acids long. The germline gives CDR1 GTSNPN, CDR2 SVGIG (reference sequence). The J segment lost 7 bases and the V segment lost 2 bases, leaving 11 bases of the junction unmatched. The whole variable domain, remainder taken from reference TRBV30 and TRBJ2-1, is SQTIHQWPATLVQPVGSPLSLECTVEGTSNPNLYWYRQAAGRGLQLLFYSVGIGQISSEVPQNLSASRPQDRQFILSSKKLLLSDSGFYLCAWSPGTAASNEQFFGPGTRLTVL.

Here the CDR3 reads CASSLIDRGRETQYF. CDR3 nucleotides: TGTGCCAGCAGTTTAATCGACAGGGGGCGTGAGACCCAGTACTTC. The chain uses TRBV28 and TRBJ2-5; 10 nucleotides match TRBD1. Germline CDR1 and CDR2: MDHEN and SYDVKM. The ends lost 2 bases at V and 5 bases at J; junction bases unmatched: 5. The CDR3 runs 15 residues. Full variable domain (remainder filled in from reference TRBV28 and TRBJ2-5): DVKVTQSSRYLVKRTGEKVFLECVQDMDHENMFWYRQDPGLGLRLIYFSYDVKMKEKGDIPEGYSVSREKKERFSLILESASTNQTSMYLCASSLIDRGRETQYFGPGTRLLVL.

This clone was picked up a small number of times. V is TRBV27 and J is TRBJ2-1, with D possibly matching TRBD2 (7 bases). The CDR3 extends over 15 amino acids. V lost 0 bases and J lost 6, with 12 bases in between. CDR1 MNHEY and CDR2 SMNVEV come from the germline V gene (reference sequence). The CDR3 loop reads CASSLSSAGANEQFF. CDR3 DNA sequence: TGTGCCAGCAGTTTATCGTCGGCGGGGGCCAATGAGCAGTTCTTC.

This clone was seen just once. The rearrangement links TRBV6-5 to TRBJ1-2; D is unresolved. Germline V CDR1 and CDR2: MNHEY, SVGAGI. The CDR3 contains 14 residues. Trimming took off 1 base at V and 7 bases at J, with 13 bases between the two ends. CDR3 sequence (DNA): TGTGCCAGCAGTTACTTGACTGGGGAGACTGGCTACACCTTC. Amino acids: CASSYLTGETGYTF.